The next 29 T cell receptor beta chains were all read from a single sample in a study of regulatory T cells in long-lasting Graves disease. Assembly of TCR beta libraries relied on iRepertoire HTBI primers together with Arm-PCR of CDR3 regions. TCRdb used MiXCR to reprocess the multiplex PCR reads, holding one entry per CDR3 protein. This sample has 400,000 or so distinct CDR3 sequences, with 20% to 25% found just once. Time point described: persistent/refractory GD, antithyroid drugs over 5 years with positive TRAb. From RNA extracted from PBMCs, the TCR library was made. Sample: peripheral blood mononuclear cells (PBMCs), taken when the disease was refractory, from a patient treated with antithyroid drugs. These receptors were collected from a female donor with Graves disease.

V usage is TRBV19 and J usage is TRBJ2-5; D is ambiguous. The CDR3 is 12 residues long. Germline V gene sequence: CDR1 LNHDA, CDR2 SQIVND (reference sequence). V was clipped by 2 bases and J by 5 bases, with 6 bases between them. The CDR3 nucleotides are TGTGCCAGTAGTATAAGCCGGGAGACCCAGTACTTC. This translates into CASSISRETQYF.

V and J are TRBV28 and TRBJ2-7, with 11 bases aligning to TRBD2. Germline V CDR1 and CDR2: MDHEN, SYDVKM. J lost 7 bases, V lost 7 bases, and 15 bases had no gene match. The CDR3 is 16 residues long. CDR3 loop: CASTQRRTSGFGEQYF. The CDR3 bases are TGTGCCAGCACCCAACGCCGGACTAGCGGGTTTGGGGAGCAGTACTTC.

The V gene is TRBV7-6, the J gene TRBJ2-7; 7 positions match TRBD1. J lost 2 bases, V lost 5 bases, and 6 bases had no gene match. CDR3 length equals 14 residues. The germline gives CDR1 SGHVS, CDR2 FNYEAQ. Written as DNA, the CDR3 is TGTGCCAGCAGCCCGACAGGGTCCCCCTACGAGCAGTACTTC. As protein: CASSPTGSPYEQYF.

V usage is TRBV12-3 or TRBV12-4 and J usage is TRBJ1-2, with TRBD1 as a possible D gene (6 bases). The V end lost 5 bases, the J end lost 11 bases, and 12 bases lay between the germline ends. The CDR3 is 11 amino acids. CDR3 DNA: TGTGCCAGCAGTGGGGCTGGGACATACACCTTC. It yields the protein CASSGAGTYTF.

Written as DNA, the CDR3 is TGTGCCAGCAACAAACTAGCGGGAGAAGAGACCCAGTACTTC. Its translation: CASNKLAGEETQYF. The V gene is TRBV6-1, the J gene TRBJ2-5; 11 bases fit TRBD2. The CDR3 has 14 residues. Unmatched junction bases numbered 4, after V lost 7 bases and J lost 3 bases. Germline assignment: CDR1 MNHNS and CDR2 SASEGT.

CDR3 in DNA: TGCAGTGCTAGGGACAGGCTTTTAGAGACCCAGTACTTC. This encodes CSARDRLLETQYF. V usage is TRBV20-1 and J usage is TRBJ2-5; 7 bases line up with TRBD1. CDR1 DFQATT and CDR2 SNEGSKA come from the germline V gene (reference sequence). This CDR3 spans 13 amino acids. The junction had 5 bases not matched to a gene; V was cut back by 3 bases and J by 4 bases.

The rearrangement joins TRBV6-1 to TRBJ2-7; D is ambiguous. The germline V gene has CDR1 MNHNS and CDR2 SASEGT. The length of the CDR3 is 13 residues. Trimming took 7 bases from V and 3 from J, leaving 13 bases between them. CDR3 residues: CASTDPGIYEQYF. DNA for the CDR3: TGTGCCAGCACCGACCCCGGCATCTACGAGCAGTACTTC.

In its sample, this clonotype was seen many times. V and J are TRBV2 and TRBJ2-5, with 12 bases fitting TRBD2. CDR3 length: 17 residues. Germline-derived CDR1 and CDR2 are SNHLY and FYNNEI. The junction had 11 bases not matched to a gene; V was cut back by 4 bases and J by 5 bases. Here the CDR3 DNA reads TGTGCCAGCAGTGGAGAGTTTGGACTAGCGGGAACGGAGACCCAGTACTTC. Amino acid sequence: CASSGEFGLAGTETQYF.

There are a few counts of this clonotype. The CDR3 nucleotides are TGTGCCAGCAGCCAAGATGGACCTCAGTACTTC. This gives the protein CASSQDGPQYF. The chain employs TRBV3-1 and TRBJ2-4; no clear D gene. The CDR3 length is 11 residues. CDR1 LGHDT and CDR2 YNNKEL come from the germline V gene (reference sequence). Trimming removed 0 bases from V and 12 bases from J, with 6 bases in between.

This clonotype has ten or more counts. The J gene is TRBJ1-5, the V gene TRBV28; 9 positions match TRBD1. CDR1 and CDR2 from the germline V gene are MDHEN and SYDVKM. The CDR3 extends over 13 amino acids. J lost 5 bases, V lost 6 bases, and 2 bases had no gene match. CDR3 region: CASSWTGDQPQHF. The CDR3 nucleotides are TGTGCCAGCAGCTGGACAGGGGATCAGCCCCAGCATTTT.

This clonotype was seen more than once but under ten times. The chain links TRBV19 to TRBJ1-4, with unresolved D. The CDR3 runs 14 residues. CDR1 is LNHDA and CDR2 is SQIVND in the germline V gene (reference sequence). V was clipped by 5 bases and J by 7 bases, with 14 bases between them. CDR3 sequence reads: CASSFVAVREKLFF. The CDR3 DNA sequence: TGTGCCAGTAGTTTTGTGGCGGTTCGTGAAAAACTGTTTTTT. The entire variable domain, with the rest obtained from reference TRBV19 and TRBJ1-4, is as follows: DGGITQSPKYLFRKEGQNVTLSCEQNLNHDAMYWYRQDPGQGLRLIYYSQIVNDFQKGDIAEGYSVSREKKESFPLTVTSAQKNPTAFYLCASSFVAVREKLFFGSGTQLSVL.

The sample holds many counts of this clonotype. The chain carries TRBV28 and TRBJ2-7; D is unclear. This CDR3 contains 11 residues. In germline, CDR1 is MDHEN, CDR2 SYDVKM. V was trimmed by 8 bases and J by 3 bases, leaving 8 bases between them. CDR3 nucleotides: TGTGCCAGCTTGGGCAGCTACGAGCAGTACTTC. This sequence encodes CASLGSYEQYF.

As DNA, the CDR3 is TGTGCCAGCAGTTTATTCGCAGATACGCAGTATTTT. Amino acid sequence: CASSLFADTQYF. The chain recombines TRBV27 with TRBJ2-3; D not certain. Per the germline V gene, CDR1 is MNHEY and CDR2 is SMNVEV (reference sequence). The CDR3 covers 12 residues. Trimming left V 1 base short and J 4 bases short, with 3 bases between.

The chain joins TRBV29-1 to TRBJ1-2; tentatively, D is TRBD1 (5 bases). V dropped 4 bases and J dropped 8 bases, with 26 bases sitting between them. This CDR3 has 16 residues. CDR1 is SQVTM and CDR2 is ANQGSEA in the germline V gene. This CDR3 reads CSVVSGRPFLGDGYTF. The DNA for the CDR3 is TGCAGCGTTGTTTCAGGGAGGCCCTTTTTAGGGGACGGCTACACCTTC.

Many counts were recorded for this clonotype. This chain connects TRBV7-2 to TRBJ2-4; the D gene could be TRBD1 or TRBD2 (6 bases each). The CDR3 consists of 15 residues. V lost 5 bases, J lost 1 base, and 12 bases lay in between. Germline V gives CDR1 SGHTA, CDR2 FQGNSA. CDR3 region: CASSVGGRAKNIQYF. In DNA, the CDR3 is TGTGCCAGCAGCGTAGGGGGGAGGGCCAAAAACATTCAGTACTTC.

At least ten counts were recorded for this clonotype. This CDR3 reads CASAIAPGGAEAFF. The CDR3 region has the DNA TGTGCCAGCGCGATAGCCCCGGGCGGGGCTGAAGCTTTCTTT. The chain has TRBV7-8 and TRBJ1-1; D call uncertain. The germline CDR1 and CDR2 sequences are SGHVS and FQNEAQ. V dropped 8 bases and J dropped 6 bases, with 19 bases sitting between them. This CDR3 has 14 residues.

The genes are TRBV5-1 and TRBJ1-1; TRBD1 agrees at 10 bases. Trimming took 2 bases from V and 0 from J; bases not matched to a gene: 4. Germline lookup yields CDR1 SGHRS and CDR2 YFSETQ. The CDR3 consists of 16 residues. For the CDR3, the DNA is TGCGCCAGCAGCTTCCTGACAGGGGGCTTGAACACTGAAGCTTTCTTT. Protein: CASSFLTGGLNTEAFF.

At least ten counts were recorded for this clonotype. This chain links TRBV7-9 with TRBJ2-5; D uncertain. Germline V gene data show CDR1 as SEHNR and CDR2 as FQNEAQ (reference sequence). The CDR3 has 16 amino acids. With 2 bases removed from V and 5 bases from J, the gap between germline ends came to 18 bases. Here the CDR3 reads CASSLLLPPSYETQYF. DNA of the CDR3: TGTGCCAGCAGCTTACTTCTGCCCCCATCCTACGAGACCCAGTACTTC.

This clonotype appeared many times. The rearrangement links TRBV27 to TRBJ2-2, with 8 bases that match TRBD2. Losses at the gene ends were 2 bases for V and 6 bases for J; bases not matched to a gene: 8. The germline V gene has CDR1 MNHEY and CDR2 SMNVEV (reference sequence). This CDR3 has 16 amino acids. For the CDR3, the DNA is TGTGCCAGCAGTTTAATGGGACTAGGGTGGCCCGGGGAGCTGTTTTTT. Protein product: CASSLMGLGWPGELFF.

Details on this clonotype: Since a much larger clone is just one base distant, this may be a read error. The V and J genes are TRBV12-3 or TRBV12-4 and TRBJ2-7; weak D call: TRBD2 (5 bases). The CDR3 runs 14 residues. The CDR3 DNA reads as TGTGCCAGCAGTCTTCGCGGGCCCTCCTCAGAGCAGTGCTTC. Translated: CASSLRGPSSEQCF.

Only a few counts were recorded for this clonotype. The chain is built from TRBV20-1 and TRBJ2-5, with D tentatively TRBD1 or TRBD2 (7 bases each). CDR1 and CDR2 (germline): DFQATT, SNEGSKA (reference sequence). V was pared by 6 bases and J by 3 bases, with 20 bases between. The CDR3 has 15 amino acids. The CDR3 here is CSAPGGGGRKETQYF. In DNA, the CDR3 is TGCAGTGCCCCAGGGGGGGGCGGGAGAAAAGAGACCCAGTACTTC.

The chain recombines TRBV20-1 with TRBJ2-7; D gene ambiguous. With 2 bases removed from V and 9 bases from J, the gap between germline ends came to 14 bases. The CDR3 totals 12 residues. Germline V CDR1 and CDR2: DFQATT, SNEGSKA (reference sequence). CDR3 in DNA: TGCAGTGCTAGATTTGGCGAGTATGGGCAGTACTTC. Protein: CSARFGEYGQYF.

This clonotype showed up just a few times. In DNA, the CDR3 is TGTGCCAGCAGTTTCTGGAGGGGGAGGGCCCTTTTCGGGGAGCTGTTTTTT. Its protein product is CASSFWRGRALFGELFF. V usage is TRBV12-3 or TRBV12-4 and J usage is TRBJ2-2; D may be TRBD2 (7 bases). The V end was cut by 3 bases, the J end by 7 bases, with 21 bases between. This CDR3 comprises 17 residues.

This clonotype was seen at least ten times. An end of the junction does not agree with germline; a read error may underlie this. J is TRBJ2-7 and V is TRBV4-2; D is perhaps TRBD1 (5 bases). CDR1 and CDR2 from the germline V gene are LGHNA and YNFKEQ. This CDR3 contains 14 residues. CDR3 amino acids: CASSQAAGNYEQYF. In nucleotides, the CDR3 is TGCGCCAGCAGCCAAGCCGCAGGGAACTACGAGCAGTACTTC.

There are a few counts of this clonotype. The rearrangement links TRBV20-1 to TRBJ1-2; D is ambiguous. The CDR3 is made up of 14 amino acids. Trimming took 5 bases from V and 1 from J, leaving 14 bases between them. Germline-derived CDR1 and CDR2 are DFQATT and SNEGSKA (reference sequence). Written as DNA, the CDR3 is TGCAGTGCTGCCGACGGAACCTATAACTATGGCTACACCTTC. Amino acid sequence: CSAADGTYNYGYTF.

This clonotype was seen many times. The V call is TRBV12-3 or TRBV12-4, the J call TRBJ2-7; 9 nucleotides match TRBD1. CDR3 length equals 14 residues. V lost 6 bases and J lost 9; bases outside the gene matches: 12. CDR3 coding DNA: TGTGCCAGCAGCCCCGGGACAGGGTTGTCATTGCAGTACTTC. Translation: CASSPGTGLSLQYF.

This clonotype occurred a few times. The CDR3 loop is CASSPVGGGARRPQHF. CDR3 bases: TGTGCCAGCAGTCCCGTTGGAGGAGGGGCTCGGAGGCCCCAGCATTTT. This chain connects TRBV6-1 to TRBJ1-5, with a tentative D call TRBD1 (5 bases). Germline V lookup: CDR1 MNHNS, CDR2 SASEGT. Trimming took off 5 bases at V and 9 bases at J, with 23 bases between the two ends. The CDR3 runs to 16 residues.

This clonotype was observed at least ten times. The gene calls are TRBV2 and TRBJ2-7; D not certain. The V end lost 4 bases, the J end lost 7 bases, and 8 bases lay between the germline ends. The CDR3 is made up of 11 amino acids. Germline V lookup: CDR1 SNHLY, CDR2 FYNNEI. As DNA, the CDR3 is TGTGCCAGCAGTGTCACCAAGGAGCAGTACTTC. Translation gives CASSVTKEQYF.

The chain links TRBV7-2 to TRBJ2-4; 9 nucleotides agree with TRBD2. The CDR3 has 16 residues. Trimming took 2 bases from V and 7 from J; bases not matched to a gene: 9. Per germline, CDR1 SGHTA and CDR2 FQGNSA. CDR3: CASSLLGGRAENIQYF. CDR3 bases: TGTGCCAGCAGCTTACTCGGCGGGAGGGCCGAGAACATTCAGTACTTC.